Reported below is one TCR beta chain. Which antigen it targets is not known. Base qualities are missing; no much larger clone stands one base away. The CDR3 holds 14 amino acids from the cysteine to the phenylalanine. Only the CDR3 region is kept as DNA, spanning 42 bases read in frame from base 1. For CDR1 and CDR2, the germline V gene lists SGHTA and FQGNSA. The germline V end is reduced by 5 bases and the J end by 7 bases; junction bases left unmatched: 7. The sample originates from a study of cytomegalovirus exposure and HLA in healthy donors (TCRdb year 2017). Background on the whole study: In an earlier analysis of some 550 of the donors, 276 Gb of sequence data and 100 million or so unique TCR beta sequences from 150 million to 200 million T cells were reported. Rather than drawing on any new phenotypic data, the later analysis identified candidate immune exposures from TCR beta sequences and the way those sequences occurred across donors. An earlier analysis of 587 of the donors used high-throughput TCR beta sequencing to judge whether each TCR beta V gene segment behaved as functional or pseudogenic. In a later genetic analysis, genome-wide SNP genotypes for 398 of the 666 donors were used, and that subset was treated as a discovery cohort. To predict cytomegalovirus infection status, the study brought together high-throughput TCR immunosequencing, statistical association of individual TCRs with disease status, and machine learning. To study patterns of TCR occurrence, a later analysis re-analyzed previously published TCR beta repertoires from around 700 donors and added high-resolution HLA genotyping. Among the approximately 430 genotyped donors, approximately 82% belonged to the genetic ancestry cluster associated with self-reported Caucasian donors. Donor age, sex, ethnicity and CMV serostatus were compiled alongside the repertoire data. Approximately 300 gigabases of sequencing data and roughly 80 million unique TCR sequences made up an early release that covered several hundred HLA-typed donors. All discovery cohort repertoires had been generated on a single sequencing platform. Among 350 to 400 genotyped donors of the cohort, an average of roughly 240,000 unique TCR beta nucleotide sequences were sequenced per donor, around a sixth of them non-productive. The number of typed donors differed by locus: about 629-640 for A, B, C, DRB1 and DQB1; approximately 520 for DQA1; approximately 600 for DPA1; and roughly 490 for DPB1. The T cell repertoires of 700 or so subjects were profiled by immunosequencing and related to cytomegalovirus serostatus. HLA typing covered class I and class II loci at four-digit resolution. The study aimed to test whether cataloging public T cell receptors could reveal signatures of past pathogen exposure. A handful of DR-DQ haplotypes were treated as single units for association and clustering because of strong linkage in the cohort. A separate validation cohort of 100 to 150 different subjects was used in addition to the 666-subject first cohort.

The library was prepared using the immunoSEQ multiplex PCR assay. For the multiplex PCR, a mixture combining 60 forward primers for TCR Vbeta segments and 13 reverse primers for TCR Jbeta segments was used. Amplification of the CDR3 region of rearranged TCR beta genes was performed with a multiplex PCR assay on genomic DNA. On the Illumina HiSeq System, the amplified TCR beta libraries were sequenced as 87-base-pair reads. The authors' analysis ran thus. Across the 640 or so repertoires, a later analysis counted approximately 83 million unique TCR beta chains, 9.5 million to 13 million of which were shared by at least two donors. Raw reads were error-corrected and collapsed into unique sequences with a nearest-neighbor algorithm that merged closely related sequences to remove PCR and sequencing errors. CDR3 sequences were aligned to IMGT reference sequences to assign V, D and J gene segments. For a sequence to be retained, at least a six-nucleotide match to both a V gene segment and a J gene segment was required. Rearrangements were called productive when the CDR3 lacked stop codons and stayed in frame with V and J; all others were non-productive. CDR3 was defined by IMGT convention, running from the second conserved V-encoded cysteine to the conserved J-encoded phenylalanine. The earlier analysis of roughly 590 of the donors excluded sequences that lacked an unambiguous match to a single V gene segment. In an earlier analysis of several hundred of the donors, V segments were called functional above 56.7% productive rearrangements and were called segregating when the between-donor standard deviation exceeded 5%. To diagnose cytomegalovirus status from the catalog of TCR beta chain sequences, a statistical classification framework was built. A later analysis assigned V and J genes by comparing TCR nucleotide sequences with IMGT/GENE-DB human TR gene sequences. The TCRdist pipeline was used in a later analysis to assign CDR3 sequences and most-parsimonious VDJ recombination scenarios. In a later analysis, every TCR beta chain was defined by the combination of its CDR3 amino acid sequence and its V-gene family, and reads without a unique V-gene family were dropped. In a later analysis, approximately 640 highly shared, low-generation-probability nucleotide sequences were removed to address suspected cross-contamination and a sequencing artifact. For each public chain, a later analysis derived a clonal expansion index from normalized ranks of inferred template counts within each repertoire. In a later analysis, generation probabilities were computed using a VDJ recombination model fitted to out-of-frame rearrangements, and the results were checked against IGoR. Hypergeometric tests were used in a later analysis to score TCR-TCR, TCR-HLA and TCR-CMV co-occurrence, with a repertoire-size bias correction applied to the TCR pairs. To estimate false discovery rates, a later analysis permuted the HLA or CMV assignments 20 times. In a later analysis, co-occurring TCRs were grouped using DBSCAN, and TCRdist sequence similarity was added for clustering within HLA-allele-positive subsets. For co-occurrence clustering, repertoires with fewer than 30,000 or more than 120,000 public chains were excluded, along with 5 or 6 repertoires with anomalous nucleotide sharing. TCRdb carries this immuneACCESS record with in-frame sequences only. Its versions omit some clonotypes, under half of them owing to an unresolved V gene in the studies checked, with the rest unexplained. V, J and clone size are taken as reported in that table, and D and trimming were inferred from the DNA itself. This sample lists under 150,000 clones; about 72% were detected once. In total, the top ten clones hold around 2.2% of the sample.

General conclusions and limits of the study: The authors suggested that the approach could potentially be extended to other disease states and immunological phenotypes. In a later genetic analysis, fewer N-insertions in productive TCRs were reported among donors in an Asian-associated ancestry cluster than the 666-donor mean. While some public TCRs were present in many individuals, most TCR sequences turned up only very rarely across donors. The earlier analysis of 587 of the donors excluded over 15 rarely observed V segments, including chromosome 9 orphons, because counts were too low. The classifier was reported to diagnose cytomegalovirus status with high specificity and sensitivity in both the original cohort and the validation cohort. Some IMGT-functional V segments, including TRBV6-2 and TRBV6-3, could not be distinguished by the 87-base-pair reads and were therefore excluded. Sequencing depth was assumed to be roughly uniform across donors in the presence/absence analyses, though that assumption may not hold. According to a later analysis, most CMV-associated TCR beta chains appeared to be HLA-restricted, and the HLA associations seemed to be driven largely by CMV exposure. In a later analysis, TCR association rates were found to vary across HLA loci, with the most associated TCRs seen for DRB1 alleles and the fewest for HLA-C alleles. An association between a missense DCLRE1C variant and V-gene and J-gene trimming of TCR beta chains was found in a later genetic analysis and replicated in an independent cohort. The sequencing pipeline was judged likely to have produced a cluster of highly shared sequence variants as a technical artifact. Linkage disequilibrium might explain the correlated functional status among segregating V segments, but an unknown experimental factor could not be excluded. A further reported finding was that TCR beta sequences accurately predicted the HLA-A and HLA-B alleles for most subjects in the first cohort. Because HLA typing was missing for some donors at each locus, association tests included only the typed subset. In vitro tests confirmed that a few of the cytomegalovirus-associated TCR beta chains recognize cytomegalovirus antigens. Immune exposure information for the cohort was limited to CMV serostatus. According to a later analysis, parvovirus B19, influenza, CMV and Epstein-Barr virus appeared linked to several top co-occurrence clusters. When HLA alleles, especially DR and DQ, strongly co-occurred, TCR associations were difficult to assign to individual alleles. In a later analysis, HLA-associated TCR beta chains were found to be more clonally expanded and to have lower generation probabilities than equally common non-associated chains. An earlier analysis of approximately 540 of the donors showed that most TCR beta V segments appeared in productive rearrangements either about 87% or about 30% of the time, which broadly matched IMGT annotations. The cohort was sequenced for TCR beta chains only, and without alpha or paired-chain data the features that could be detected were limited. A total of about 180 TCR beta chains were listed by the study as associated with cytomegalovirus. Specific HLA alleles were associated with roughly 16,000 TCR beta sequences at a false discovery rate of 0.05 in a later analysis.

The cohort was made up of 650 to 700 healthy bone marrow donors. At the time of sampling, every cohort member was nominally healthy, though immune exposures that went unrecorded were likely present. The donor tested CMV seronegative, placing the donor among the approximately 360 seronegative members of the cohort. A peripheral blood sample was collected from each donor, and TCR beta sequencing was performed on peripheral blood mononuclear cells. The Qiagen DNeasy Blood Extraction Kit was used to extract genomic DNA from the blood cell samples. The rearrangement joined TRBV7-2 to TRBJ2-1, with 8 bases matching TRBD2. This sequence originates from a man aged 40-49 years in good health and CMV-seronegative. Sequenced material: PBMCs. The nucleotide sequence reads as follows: TGTGCCAGCAGCCGAGCGGGAGTAAGGAATGAGCAGTTCTTC. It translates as CASSRAGVRNEQFF. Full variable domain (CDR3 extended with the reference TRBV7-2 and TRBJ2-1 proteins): GAGVSQSPSNKVTEKGKDVELRCDPISGHTALYWYRQSLGQGLEFLIYFQGNSAPDKSGLPSDRFSAERTGGSVSTLTIQRTQQEDSAVYLCASSRAGVRNEQFFGPGTRLTVL.